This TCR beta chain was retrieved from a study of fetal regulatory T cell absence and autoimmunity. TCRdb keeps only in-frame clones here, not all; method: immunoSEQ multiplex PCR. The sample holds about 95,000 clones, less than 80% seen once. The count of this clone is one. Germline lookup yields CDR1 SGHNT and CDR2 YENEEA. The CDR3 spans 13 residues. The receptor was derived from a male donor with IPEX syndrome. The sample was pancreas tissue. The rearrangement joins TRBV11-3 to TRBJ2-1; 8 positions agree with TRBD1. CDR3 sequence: CATGTGDYNEQFF. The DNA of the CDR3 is TGTGCAACCGGGACAGGTGATTACAATGAGCAGTTCTTC.